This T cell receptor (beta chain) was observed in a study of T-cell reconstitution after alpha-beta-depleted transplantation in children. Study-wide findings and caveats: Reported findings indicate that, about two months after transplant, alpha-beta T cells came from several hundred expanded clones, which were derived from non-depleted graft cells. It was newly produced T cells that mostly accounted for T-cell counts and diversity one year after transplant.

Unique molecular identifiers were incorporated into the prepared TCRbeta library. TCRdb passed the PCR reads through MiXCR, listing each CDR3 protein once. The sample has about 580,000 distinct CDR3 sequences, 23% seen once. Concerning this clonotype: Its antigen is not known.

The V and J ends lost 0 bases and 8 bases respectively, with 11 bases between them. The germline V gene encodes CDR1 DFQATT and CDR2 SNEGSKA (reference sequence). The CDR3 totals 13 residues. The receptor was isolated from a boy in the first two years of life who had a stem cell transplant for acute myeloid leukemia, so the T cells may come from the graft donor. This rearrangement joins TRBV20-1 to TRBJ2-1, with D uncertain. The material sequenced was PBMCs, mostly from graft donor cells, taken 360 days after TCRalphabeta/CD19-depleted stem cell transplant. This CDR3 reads CSARDIRSHEQFF. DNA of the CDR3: TGCAGTGCTAGAGATATACGCTCCCATGAGCAGTTCTTC.